This TCR beta chain was sequenced during a study of blood T cell repertoires in COVID-19. Study background: From the United States, Italy and Spain came samples of acute and convalescent COVID-19. The analysed material was cDNA or gDNA that came from T cells, B-cell-depleted T cells, or PBMCs.

Recruited during active infection, patients (from Seattle) were subsequently followed longitudinally. Repertoires were generated with immunoSEQ multiplex PCR, while TCRdb's copy carries only in-frame clones and drops some. The sample carries fewer than 85,000 clones, approximately 77% recorded once. Germline-derived CDR1 and CDR2 are SQVTM and ANQGSEA. This CDR3 is built from 13 residues. Trimming shortened V by 7 bases and J by 4 bases, and 16 bases separated the two germline ends. The clonotype was recovered from a man aged 65 to 79 with COVID-19, enrolled during active disease. Specimen: peripheral blood. The rearrangement uses TRBV29-1 and TRBJ1-1; D possibly corresponds to TRBD1 (6 bases). The CDR3 nucleotides are TGCAGCGCGTGCCAGGGGATGGGCACTGAAGCTTTCTTT. It specifies CSACQGMGTEAFF.